Sequencing of this T cell receptor (beta chain) was carried out in a study of early T cells in non-severe SARS-CoV-2 infection. TCRdb re-derived calls from the 5' RACE reads in MiXCR, one entry per CDR3 protein. The sample records 65,000 to 80,000 distinct CDR3 sequences, approximately 11% being singletons. This clonotype appeared many times. The receptor was derived from an adult who was a healthcare worker with PCR-confirmed SARS-CoV-2 infection or an uninfected control (not recorded which). The material sequenced was whole blood.

In nucleotides, the CDR3 is TGTGCCAGCAGCCAGCAATGGACAGGGGCAAACGAGCAGTACTTC. Encoded protein: CASSQQWTGANEQYF. J is TRBJ2-7 and V is TRBV11-2; the match to TRBD1 covers 9 bases. Per the germline V gene, CDR1 is SGHAT and CDR2 is FQNNGV. The V gene end was trimmed by 5 bases and the J gene end by 5 bases; junction bases not matched to a gene: 10. The CDR3 loop spans 15 amino acids.